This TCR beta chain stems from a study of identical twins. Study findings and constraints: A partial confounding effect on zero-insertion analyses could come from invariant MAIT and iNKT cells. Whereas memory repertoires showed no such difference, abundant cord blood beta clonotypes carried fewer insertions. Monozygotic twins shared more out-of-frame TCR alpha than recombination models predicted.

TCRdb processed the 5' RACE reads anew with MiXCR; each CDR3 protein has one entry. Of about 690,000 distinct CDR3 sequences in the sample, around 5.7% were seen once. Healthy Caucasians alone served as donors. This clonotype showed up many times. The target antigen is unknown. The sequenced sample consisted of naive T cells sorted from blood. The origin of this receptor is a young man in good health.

In DNA, the CDR3 is TGTGCCAGCTCACCCTTGAGACAGAATGAGCAGTTCTTC. It specifies CASSPLRQNEQFF. This chain joins TRBV18 and TRBJ2-1; TRBD1 is a possible D gene (5 bases). Trimming removed 3 bases from V and 7 bases from J, with 10 bases in between. CDR1 and CDR2 from the germline V gene are KGHSH and LQKENI. CDR3 length equals 13 residues.